A selection of T cell receptor beta chains follows, all from one sample in a study of cytomegalovirus exposure and HLA in healthy donors. The protocol was immunoSEQ multiplex PCR, while the TCRdb copy is restricted to in-frame clones and leaves out a portion. The table lists about 230,000 clones, around nine tenths of them singletons. Material: PBMCs. The receptors shown here come from a woman in her late teens or twenties in good health and CMV-seronegative. Both conserved end residues are part of each CDR3. A D gene is named only where the DNA matches it firmly. Expanded clones get a size class; other rows say once, few or many, or leave the size out.

J	D	V	size	DNA	CDR3
TRBJ2-4	-	TRBV19	-	TGTGCCAGTAGTATACAGGGGCGCGAGACCAAAAACATTCAGTACTTC	CASSIQGRETKNIQYF
TRBJ2-7	-	TRBV27	-	TGTGCCAGCAACCCCCACAGGAATCACTACGAGCAGTACTTC	CASNPHRNHYEQYF
TRBJ1-1	-	TRBV6-1	-	TGTGCCAGCGGAGGGACGGTGAACACTGAAGCTTTCTTT	CASGGTVNTEAFF
TRBJ2-4	TRBD1	TRBV4-3	once	TGCGCCAGCAGCCAACCCCCCGGACAGGGCTCCAAAAACATTCAGTACTTC	CASSQPPGQGSKNIQYF
TRBJ2-3	TRBD1	TRBV5-6	-	TGTGCCAGCAGCTTGCGGGACAGGGGCACAGATACGCAGTATTTT	CASSLRDRGTDTQYF
TRBJ2-1	TRBD1	TRBV11-2	-	TGTGCCAGCAGCTTGGGACAGTACAATGAGCAGTTCTTC	CASSLGQYNEQFF
TRBJ2-7	-	TRBV27	-	TGTGCCAGCAGCCAACGAAACCAGGGGTTACGGTTCGAGCAGTACTTC	CASSQRNQGLRFEQYF
TRBJ2-2	-	TRBV6-4	-	TGTGCCAGCAGTGACTCAGGGGACACCGGGGAGCTGTTTTTT	CASSDSGDTGELFF
TRBJ1-1	-	TRBV5-4	-	TGTGCCAGCAGCCTCAGGGGCCAAGGGACTGAAGCTTTCTTT	CASSLRGQGTEAFF
TRBJ2-7	TRBD1	TRBV4-3	-	TGCGCCAGCAGCCAGGAACTAGACAGGGTTGCGGCCTACGAGCAGTACTTC	CASSQELDRVAAYEQYF
TRBJ2-4	-	TRBV6-1	once	TGTGCCAGCAGTGAATTCAGGAGGGCCTCGGCTGGCATTCAGTACTTC	CASSEFRRASAGIQYF
TRBJ1-2	TRBD1	TRBV27	-	TGTGCCAGCTACCCTCTCGGACAGGGGGCAGAAGGCTACACCTTC	CASYPLGQGAEGYTF
TRBJ2-7	-	TRBV19	-	TGTGCCAGTAGTATTGTTGGGACACCCCTCTACGAGCAGTACTTC	CASSIVGTPLYEQYF
TRBJ1-2	-	TRBV4-3	-	TGCGCCAGCAGCCAAGGGATTTCTAGCGGGCTATATGGCTACACCTTC	CASSQGISSGLYGYTF
TRBJ1-1	-	TRBV7-6	once	TGTGCCAGCAGCTTAGTTCTGTTGAGCACTGAAGCTTTCTTT	CASSLVLLSTEAFF
TRBJ2-7	-	TRBV7-6	-	TGTGCCAGCAGCCCCCATAATTCGGGAGTTAGCTACGAGCAGTACTTC	CASSPHNSGVSYEQYF
TRBJ1-4	TRBD1	TRBV5-1	-	TGCGCCAGCAGCTTGCGTGGGACAGTTGCAACTAATGAAAAACTGTTTTTT	CASSLRGTVATNEKLFF
TRBJ2-2	-	TRBV19	-	TGTGCCAGTAGTATGTTTATGAACACCGGGGAGCTGTTTTTT	CASSMFMNTGELFF
TRBJ2-3	-	TRBV6-4	-	TGTGCCAGCAGTGCCGACACGGGCACAGATACGCAGTATTTT	CASSADTGTDTQYF
TRBJ2-2	-	TRBV27	-	TGTGCCAGCACCTTATCCGCTGGTACAGGGCGCGGGGAGCTGTTTTTT	CASTLSAGTGRGELFF